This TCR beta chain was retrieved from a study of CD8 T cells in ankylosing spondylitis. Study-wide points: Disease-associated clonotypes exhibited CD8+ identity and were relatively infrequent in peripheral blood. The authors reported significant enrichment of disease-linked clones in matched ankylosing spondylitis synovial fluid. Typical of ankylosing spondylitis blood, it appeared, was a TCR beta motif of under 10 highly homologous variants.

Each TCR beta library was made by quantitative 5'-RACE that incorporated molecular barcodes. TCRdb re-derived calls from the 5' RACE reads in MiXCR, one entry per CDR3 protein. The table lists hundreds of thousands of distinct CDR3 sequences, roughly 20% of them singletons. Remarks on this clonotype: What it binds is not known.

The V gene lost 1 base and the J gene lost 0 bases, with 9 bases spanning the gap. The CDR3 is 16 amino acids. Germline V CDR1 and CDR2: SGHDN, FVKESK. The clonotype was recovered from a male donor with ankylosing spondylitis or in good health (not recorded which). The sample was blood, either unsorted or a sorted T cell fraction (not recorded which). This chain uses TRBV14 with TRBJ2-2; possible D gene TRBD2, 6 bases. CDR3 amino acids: CASSQGGTANTGELFF. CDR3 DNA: TGTGCCAGCAGCCAAGGGGGGACTGCGAACACCGGGGAGCTGTTTTTT.